This entry concerns a single T cell receptor (beta chain). What it binds is unknown. This entry comes from a study of T cell responses to AZD1222 COVID-19 vaccine. Study overall: Second-dose groups at about 4 or about 12 weeks were pooled. Study-wide points: The donors showed a predominance of white British ancestry and of females, with possible underestimation of clonal diversity. In the spike-specific TCR repertoire, nearly half reportedly target unmutated variant regions. Seropositive status at baseline applied to only six AZD1222 recipients.

The table came from immunoSEQ multiplex PCR; TCRdb's copy has only in-frame clones and leaves some out. This table has some 120,000 clones, 92% appearing once. Germline lookup yields CDR1 KGHSH and CDR2 LQKENI. The CDR3 sequence is 14 residues long. Trimming took 3 bases from V and 9 from J, leaving 15 bases between them. The starting material was peripheral blood, obtained on day 0 of AZD1222 vaccination. The clonotype comes from an adult in good health. This rearrangement joins TRBV18 to TRBJ2-1, with D maybe TRBD2 (6 bases). CDR3 DNA sequence: TGTGCCAGCTCACCGGGACTCCCACCGGGTGAGCAGTTCTTC. Encoded protein: CASSPGLPPGEQFF.